The source of this TCR beta chain is a study of T cells in Graves' hyperthyroidism and ophthalmopathy. Study details: The initial diagnosis was the point when peripheral blood was collected, ahead of any treatment.

Study results and limitations: Clonotypes that were expanded in thyroid above 0.001 mostly appeared in blood too.

There were TCR beta CDR3 regions amplified from RNA transcripts. The TCR CDR3 first-round RT-PCR relied on the HTBI primer set. TCRdb re-called the multiplex PCR reads with MiXCR, one entry per CDR3 protein. The sample has about 380,000 distinct CDR3 sequences, more than 11% seen once. Per the germline V gene, CDR1 is LNHDA and CDR2 is SQIVND (reference sequence). The CDR3 totals 18 residues. V lost 10 bases, J lost 2 bases, and 29 bases lay in between. A word on this clonotype: The antigen is unknown.

The definition of stable Graves' hyperthyroidism was no ophthalmopathy progression within 18 months. The source of the PBMCs was 9.5 to 10 ml of fresh peripheral blood. V gene TRBV19 combines with J gene TRBJ1-2, with D possibly TRBD1 on 6 matching bases. This clonotype was sampled from a woman between 55 and 75 years old with Graves' hyperthyroidism. The material sequenced was blood. The DNA for the CDR3 is TGTGCCACAAAATTCCCACCGGGACACTCTTTAAGGAACTATGGCTACACCTTC. Amino acid sequence: CATKFPPGHSLRNYGYTF.